This T cell receptor (beta chain) was documented in a study of T-cell reconstitution after alpha-beta-depleted transplantation in children. Study conclusions and caveats: Roughly two months post-transplant, alpha-beta T cells reportedly originated from several hundred graft clones that had expanded. One year post-transplant, T-cell counts and diversity were largely derived from T cells produced anew.

The germline V and J ends were trimmed by 0 bases and 0 bases, with 21 bases remaining between them. The CDR3 extends over 20 amino acids. The germline V gene has CDR1 LNHNV and CDR2 YYDKDF (reference sequence). Remarks on this clonotype: Antigen unknown.

It was with unique molecular identifiers that the TCRbeta library was prepared. Via MiXCR, TCRdb re-called the PCR reads, giving one row per CDR3 protein. The data show 500,000 to 650,000 distinct CDR3 sequences, about 10% seen once. Sequenced here: PBMCs, mostly from graft donor cells, sampled 180 days after TCRalphabeta/CD19-depleted stem cell transplant. V gene TRBV15 combines with J gene TRBJ1-3, with D perhaps TRBD1 (5 bases). This TCR was recovered from a female patient between 2 and 15 years old who had a stem cell transplant for aplastic anemia, so the T cells may come from the graft donor. In DNA form, the CDR3 reads TGTGCCACCAGCAGAGATGGCCACCTGGGACGTACTTTCTCTGGAAACACCATATATTTT. It yields the protein CATSRDGHLGRTFSGNTIYF.